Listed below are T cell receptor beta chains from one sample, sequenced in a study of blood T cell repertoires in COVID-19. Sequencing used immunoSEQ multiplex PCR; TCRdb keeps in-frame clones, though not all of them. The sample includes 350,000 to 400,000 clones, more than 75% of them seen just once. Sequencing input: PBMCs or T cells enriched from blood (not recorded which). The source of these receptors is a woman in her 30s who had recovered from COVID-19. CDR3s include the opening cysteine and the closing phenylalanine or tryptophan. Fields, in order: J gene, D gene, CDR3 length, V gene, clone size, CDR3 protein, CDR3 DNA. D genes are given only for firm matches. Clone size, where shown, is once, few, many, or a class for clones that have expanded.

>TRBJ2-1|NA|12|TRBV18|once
CASSPTREGQFF
TGTGCCAGCTCACCGACTCGCGAGGGGCAGTTCTTC
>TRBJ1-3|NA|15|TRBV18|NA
CASSPQQGYGNTIYF
TGTGCCAGCTCACCGCAACAGGGATATGGAAACACCATATATTTT
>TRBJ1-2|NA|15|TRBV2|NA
CASSESIGINYGYTF
TGTGCCAGCAGTGAATCAATCGGGATCAACTATGGCTACACCTTC
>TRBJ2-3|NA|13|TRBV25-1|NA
CASSEFGTDTQYF
TGTGCCAGCAGTGAATTCGGCACAGATACGCAGTATTTT
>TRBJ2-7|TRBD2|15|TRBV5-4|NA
CASSFGGTGGYEQYF
TGTGCCAGCAGCTTCGGGGGTACGGGGGGTTACGAGCAGTACTTC
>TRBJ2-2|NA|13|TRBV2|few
CASNPQGTGELFF
TGTGCCAGCAATCCGCAGGGGACCGGGGAGCTGTTTTTT
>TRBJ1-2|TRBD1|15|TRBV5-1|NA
CASSPTGVANYGYTF
TGCGCCAGCAGCCCTACAGGGGTAGCTAACTATGGCTACACCTTC
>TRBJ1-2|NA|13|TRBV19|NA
CASNTGNIYGYTF
TGTGCCTCCAATACGGGGAATATCTATGGCTACACCTTC
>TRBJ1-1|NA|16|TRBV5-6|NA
CASSISGGGPGSQAFF
TGTGCCAGCAGCATATCCGGGGGGGGTCCCGGGTCCCAAGCTTTCTTT
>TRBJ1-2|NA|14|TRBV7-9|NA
CASSLFGENYGYTF
TGTGCCAGCAGCTTATTCGGGGAAAACTATGGCTACACCTTC
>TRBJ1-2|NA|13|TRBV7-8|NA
CASSLSRNYGYTF
TGTGCCAGCAGCTTGTCGCGTAACTATGGCTACACCTTC
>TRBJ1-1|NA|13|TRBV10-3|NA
CAIRGGPNTEAFF
TGTGCCATCAGGGGAGGGCCCAACACTGAAGCTTTCTTT
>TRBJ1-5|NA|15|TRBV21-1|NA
CASSKERQDNQPQHF
TGTGCCAGCAGCAAAGAGAGACAGGACAATCAGCCCCAGCATTTT
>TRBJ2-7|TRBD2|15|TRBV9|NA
CASSVGSRGEYEQYF
TGTGCCAGCAGCGTAGGTTCTCGGGGGGAATACGAGCAGTACTTC
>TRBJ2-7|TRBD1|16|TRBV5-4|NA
CASSLTGTGISYEQYF
TGTGCCAGCAGCTTGACTGGGACAGGGATATCCTACGAGCAGTACTTC
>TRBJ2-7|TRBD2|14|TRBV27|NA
CASRTSAFSYEQYF
TGTGCCAGCAGGACTAGCGCTTTCTCCTACGAGCAGTACTTC
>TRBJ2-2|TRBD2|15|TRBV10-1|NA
CASSESLLASGELFF
TGCGCCAGCAGTGAGTCACTACTAGCGTCCGGGGAGCTGTTTTTT
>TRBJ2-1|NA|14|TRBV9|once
CASRGAEIYNEQFF
TGTGCCAGCAGGGGAGCGGAGATCTACAATGAGCAGTTCTTC
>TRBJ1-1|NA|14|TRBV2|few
CASSGQLVNTEAFF
TGTGCCAGCAGTGGACAGCTAGTGAACACTGAAGCTTTCTTT
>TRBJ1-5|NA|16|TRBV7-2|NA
CASSVSGTTSNQPQHF
TGTGCCAGCAGTGTTTCCGGGACAACTAGCAATCAGCCCCAGCATTTT
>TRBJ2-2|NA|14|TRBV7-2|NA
CASSFSGNTGELFF
TGTGCCAGCAGCTTTTCGGGGAACACCGGGGAGCTGTTTTTT
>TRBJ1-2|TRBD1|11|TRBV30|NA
CAYATGDGYTF
TGTGCCTATGCCACAGGGGATGGCTACACCTTC
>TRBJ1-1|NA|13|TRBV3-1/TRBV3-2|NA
CASSQGTLTEAFF
TGTGCCAGCAGCCAAGGGACTCTAACTGAGGCTTTCTTT
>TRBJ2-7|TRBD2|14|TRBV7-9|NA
CASSRASGSYEQYF
TGTGCCAGCAGCCGGGCTAGCGGGTCCTACGAGCAGTACTTC
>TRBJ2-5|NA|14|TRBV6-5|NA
CASSYGPDEETQYF
TGTGCCAGCAGTTACGGTCCCGATGAGGAGACCCAGTACTTC
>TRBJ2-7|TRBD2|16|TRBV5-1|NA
CASSLLGGSGTYEQYF
TGCGCCAGCAGCTTGCTAGGCGGGAGTGGTACCTACGAGCAGTACTTC
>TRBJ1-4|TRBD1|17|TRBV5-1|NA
CASSPFPGQGTNEKLFF
TGCGCCAGCAGCCCTTTTCCGGGACAGGGAACTAATGAAAAACTGTTTTTT
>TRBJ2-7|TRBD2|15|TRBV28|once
CASSSPRGGSYEQYF
TGTGCCAGCAGTTCTCCGCGGGGGGGCAGTTACGAGCAGTACTTC
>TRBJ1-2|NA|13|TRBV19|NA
CASSFQAVSGYTF
TGTGCCAGTAGCTTCCAGGCAGTGTCTGGCTACACCTTC
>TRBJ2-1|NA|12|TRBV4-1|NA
CASSQEANEQFF
TGCGCCAGCAGCCAAGAAGCCAATGAGCAGTTCTTC
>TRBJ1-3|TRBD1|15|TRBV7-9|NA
CASSPRQGLENTIYF
TGTGCCAGCAGCCCTCGACAGGGCTTGGAAAACACCATATATTTT
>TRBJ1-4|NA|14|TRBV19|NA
CASSIGYGVEKLFF
TGTGCCAGTAGTATAGGGTACGGGGTTGAAAAACTGTTTTTT
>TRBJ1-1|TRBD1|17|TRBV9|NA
CASSPVRGPNMNTEAFF
TGTGCCAGCAGCCCCGTAAGGGGGCCCAACATGAACACTGAAGCTTTCTTT
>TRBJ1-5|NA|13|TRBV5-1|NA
CASSIGTEQPQHF
TGCGCCAGCAGCATAGGCACAGAGCAGCCCCAGCATTTT
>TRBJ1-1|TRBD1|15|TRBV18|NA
CASSPPSGQGTEAFF
TGTGCCAGCTCACCACCGTCGGGACAGGGGACTGAAGCTTTCTTT
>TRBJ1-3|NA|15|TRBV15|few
CATSRDWLSGNTIYF
TGTGCCACCAGCAGAGATTGGCTGTCTGGAAACACCATATATTTT
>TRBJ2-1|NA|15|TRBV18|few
CASSPPTGVGNEQFF
TGTGCCAGCTCACCACCGACGGGAGTCGGCAATGAGCAGTTCTTC
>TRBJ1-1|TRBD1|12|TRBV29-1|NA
CSVPPGQGDAFF
TGCAGCGTGCCTCCCGGACAGGGGGACGCTTTCTTT
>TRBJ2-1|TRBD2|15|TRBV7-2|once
CASSLTGGRIYEQFF
TGTGCCAGCAGCTTAACGGGCGGGAGGATTTATGAGCAGTTCTTC
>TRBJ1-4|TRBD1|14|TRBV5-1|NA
CASSLGTGDEKLFF
TGCGCCAGCAGCTTGGGGACAGGGGACGAAAAACTGTTTTTT
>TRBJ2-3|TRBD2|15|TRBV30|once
CAWSPGTSGGDTQYF
TGTGCCTGGAGCCCTGGGACTAGCGGGGGTGATACGCAGTATTTT
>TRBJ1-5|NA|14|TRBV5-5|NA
CASSLAGGSAPQHF
TGTGCCAGCAGCTTGGCTGGCGGGTCTGCGCCCCAGCATTTT
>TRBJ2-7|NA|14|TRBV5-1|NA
CASSLTSRNYEQYF
TGCGCCAGCAGCTTGACTAGCCGGAACTACGAGCAGTACTTC
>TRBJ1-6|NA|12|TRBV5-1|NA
CASSLGQSPLHF
TGCGCCAGCAGCTTGGGACAATCACCCCTCCACTTT
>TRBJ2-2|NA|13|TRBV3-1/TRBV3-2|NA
CASRRENTGELFF
TGTGCCAGCAGGAGGGAGAACACCGGGGAGCTGTTTTTT
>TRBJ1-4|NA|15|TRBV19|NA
CASSTTGWAYEKLFF
TGTGCCAGTAGTACTACAGGGTGGGCTTATGAAAAACTGTTTTTT
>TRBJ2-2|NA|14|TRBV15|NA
CATSNGLLTGELFF
TGTGCCACCAGCAACGGACTATTGACCGGGGAGCTGTTTTTT
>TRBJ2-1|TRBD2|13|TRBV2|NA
CASRGGLDNEQFF
TGTGCCAGCAGGGGGGGGTTAGATAATGAGCAGTTCTTC
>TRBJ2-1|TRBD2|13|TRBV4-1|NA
CASSQGLANEQFF
TGCGCCAGCAGCCAAGGACTAGCTAATGAGCAGTTCTTC
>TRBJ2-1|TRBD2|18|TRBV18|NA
CASSLEGTSGLYYNEQFF
TGTGCCAGCTCACTCGAAGGGACTAGCGGCCTTTACTACAATGAGCAGTTCTTC
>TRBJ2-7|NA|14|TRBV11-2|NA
CASSHQRRAPEQYF
TGTGCCAGCAGCCATCAAAGGAGGGCGCCTGAGCAGTACTTC
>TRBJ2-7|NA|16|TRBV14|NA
CASSPLGLSPSNEQYF
TGTGCCAGCAGCCCCCTTGGACTCTCCCCCTCCAACGAGCAGTACTTC
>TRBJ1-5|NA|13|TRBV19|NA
CASNRDWPSAQHF
TGTGCCAGTAATAGGGACTGGCCGTCGGCCCAGCATTTT
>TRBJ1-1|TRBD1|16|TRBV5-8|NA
CASSSFRDRANTEAFF
TGTGCCAGCAGCTCCTTCCGCGACAGGGCGAACACTGAAGCTTTCTTT
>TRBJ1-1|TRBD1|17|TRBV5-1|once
CASSLVFTTQGATEAFF
TGCGCCAGCAGCTTGGTTTTTACAACACAGGGGGCGACTGAAGCTTTCTTT
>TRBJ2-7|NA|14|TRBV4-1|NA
CASSKTTVSHEQYF
TGCGCCAGCAGCAAAACGACAGTTTCGCACGAGCAGTACTTC